The 32 T cell receptor beta chains given below trace back to one sample, sequenced in a study of blood T cells in healthy people across ages. It was with a sample-barcoded 5' primer and a J-beta primer mix that a second PCR of roughly 7 to 12 cycles was run. From the 5' RACE reads, TCRdb called clonotypes with MiXCR, one entry per CDR3 protein. The table includes almost 550,000 distinct CDR3 sequences, under 30% detected once. These data were also filed under a second study, of T cells of mothers and their children.

Specimen: blood. The receptors shown here come from a boy younger than 18 in good health.

This clonotype was found a few times. The chain links TRBV7-9 to TRBJ2-5; D is possibly TRBD1 (5 bases). This CDR3 region has 15 residues. Germline loops: CDR1 SEHNR, CDR2 FQNEAQ (reference sequence). Trimming stripped 3 bases from V and 5 bases from J, with 16 bases between. The CDR3 region has the DNA TGTGCCAGCAGCTTTTCGATGGGGCCCGCGGAGACCCAGTACTTC. This translates into CASSFSMGPAETQYF.

This clonotype was found a few times. The J gene is TRBJ2-7, the V gene TRBV7-3; 11 bases map to TRBD1. Germline V gene data show CDR1 as SGHTA and CDR2 as FQGTGA. V shed 6 bases, J shed 6 bases, and the junction held 10 bases outside the gene matches. The CDR3 extends over 15 amino acids. The CDR3 DNA is TGTGCCAGCAGGGGCATCGGACAGGGGGCAAGCGAGCAGTACTTC. It codes for CASRGIGQGASEQYF.

This clonotype came up a few times. The chain links TRBV20-1 to TRBJ2-4; the D call may be TRBD1 or TRBD2 (5 bases each). Between the trimmed V and J ends, which lost 3 bases and 8 bases, there was a span of 14 bases. The CDR3 is 13 amino acids. Germline lookup yields CDR1 DFQATT and CDR2 SNEGSKA (reference sequence). In DNA form, the CDR3 reads TGCAGTGCTAGGGGGAGTGCCAGGGACATTCAGTACTTC. Residues: CSARGSARDIQYF.

A few counts support this clonotype. The CDR3 ends on some other residue instead of the conserved phenylalanine or tryptophan, so this is likely a read error. The chain recombines TRBV9 with TRBJ1-6, with 8 nucleotides matching TRBD1. Germline V gives CDR1 SGDLS, CDR2 YYNGEE. V was clipped by 0 bases and J by 9 bases; unmatched bases: 8. The CDR3 extends over 16 amino acids. In DNA, the CDR3 is TGTGCCAGCAGCGTAGCTACGGGACAGGAAGGTTCACCCCTCCACCTT. This codes for CASSVATGQEGSPLHL.

V is TRBV4-2 and J is TRBJ1-2; D is uncertain. The germline V and J ends were trimmed by 1 base and 8 bases, with 17 bases remaining between them. CDR3 length equals 15 residues. Germline loops: CDR1 LGHNA, CDR2 YNFKEQ. The CDR3 protein is CASSQASEFIEGYTF. CDR3 DNA: TGTGCCAGCAGCCAAGCGAGCGAATTTATAGAAGGCTACACCTTC.

This clonotype turned up a few times. The chain has TRBV7-2 and TRBJ2-7; D unresolved. CDR1 and CDR2 (germline): SGHTA, FQGNSA. Trimming stripped 5 bases from V and 2 bases from J, with 13 bases between. The CDR3 runs 14 residues. CDR3 protein: CASSPRGVAYEQYF. Here the CDR3 DNA reads TGTGCCAGCAGCCCACGAGGCGTGGCCTACGAGCAGTACTTC.

The table lists this clonotype with a few counts. The chain combines TRBV20-1 with TRBJ2-5, with D maybe TRBD2 (5 bases). Trimming cost V 7 bases and J 4 bases, with 13 bases left between them. Per the germline V gene, CDR1 is DFQATT and CDR2 is SNEGSKA (reference sequence). This CDR3 is 12 amino acids long. CDR3: CSVTGSSETQYF. The CDR3 nucleotides are TGCAGTGTTACGGGAAGTTCAGAGACCCAGTACTTC.

This clonotype was seen only a few times. The chain employs TRBV7-2 and TRBJ2-7; TRBD1 matches at 7 bases. Trimming took 5 bases from V and 3 from J; bases not matched to a gene: 4. The CDR3 is 13 residues long. CDR1 and CDR2 from the germline V gene are SGHTA and FQGNSA. CDR3 region: CASSPDRDYEQYF. CDR3 bases: TGTGCCAGCAGCCCCGACAGGGACTACGAGCAGTACTTC.

This clonotype was detected only a few times. The chain has TRBV10-3 and TRBJ2-7; 8 bases match TRBD2. Germline V gene lookup returns CDR1 ENHRY and CDR2 SYGVKD. The V segment lost 11 bases and the J segment 6 bases; nucleotides outside the gene matches: 12. This CDR3 has 13 amino acids. CDR3 protein: CAASDGGAPEQYF. The CDR3 bases are TGTGCCGCCTCTGACGGGGGGGCCCCCGAGCAGTACTTC.

The chain combines TRBV5-8 with TRBJ1-2; D call uncertain. Trimming took 7 bases from V and 3 from J, leaving 10 bases between them. CDR3 length: 12 amino acids. Germline loops: CDR1 SGHTS, CDR2 YDEGEE. The CDR3 loop reads CASGQTYYGYTF. DNA for the CDR3: TGTGCCAGCGGGCAGACTTACTATGGCTACACCTTC.

In the case of this clonotype: A much larger clone is a single base away; this may be a read error. The V and J genes are TRBV11-2 and TRBJ2-5, with D possibly being TRBD1 (7 bases). The DNA end is a closer match to TRBJ2-7, so the J assignment may be wrong. This CDR3 region has 13 residues. Germline V CDR1 and CDR2: SGHAT, FQNNGV. CDR3 sequence: CARGTERTYEQYF. Written as DNA, the CDR3 is TGTGCCCGCGGGACAGAACGCACCTACGAGCAGTACTTC.

The V and J genes are TRBV3-1 and TRBJ2-5; D ambiguous. Germline V gene sequence: CDR1 LGHDT, CDR2 YNNKEL (reference sequence). The CDR3 totals 12 residues. V dropped 2 bases and J dropped 4 bases, with 5 bases sitting between them. CDR3 in DNA: TGTGCCAGCAGCCAAAACGGAGAGACCCAGTACTTC. Its translation: CASSQNGETQYF.

In its sample, this clonotype was seen a few times. The chain has TRBV20-1 and TRBJ2-3; 11 bases are shared with TRBD2. The ends lost 2 bases at V and 1 base at J; junction bases unmatched: 2. In germline, CDR1 is DFQATT, CDR2 SNEGSKA (reference sequence). The CDR3 spans 15 residues. The DNA of the CDR3 is TGCAGTGCTAGATATAGCGGGAGGGGCACAGATACGCAGTATTTT. Translating gives CSARYSGRGTDTQYF.

This clonotype was seen a few times. This sequence joins TRBV24-1 and TRBJ2-1; no clear D. Per the germline V gene, CDR1 is KGHDR and CDR2 is SFDVKD. The CDR3 is 12 residues long. Deletions cut 7 bases from V and 5 bases from J, with 8 bases between. This chain's CDR3 is CATRGMDNEQFF. Here the CDR3 DNA reads TGTGCCACCAGGGGTATGGACAATGAGCAGTTCTTC.

This clonotype was detected many times. The chain employs TRBV7-9 and TRBJ2-5; the match to TRBD1 covers 7 bases. The germline V gene encodes CDR1 SEHNR and CDR2 FQNEAQ (reference sequence). The trim removed 7 bases at V and 1 base at J, leaving 15 bases unmatched. The CDR3 sequence is 17 residues long. The CDR3 nucleotides are TGTGCCAGCACCCCTTTCGGACAGGATGGAGCCCAAGAGACCCAGTACTTC. Its translation is CASTPFGQDGAQETQYF. The variable domain in full, with the rest retrieved from reference TRBV7-9 and TRBJ2-5, is DTGVSQNPRHKITKRGQNVTFRCDPISEHNRLYWYRQTLGQGPEFLTYFQNEAQLEKSRLLSDRFSAERPKGSFSTLEIQRTEQGDSAMYLCASTPFGQDGAQETQYFGPGTRLLVL.

This clonotype showed up just a few times. The gene calls are TRBV9 and TRBJ1-4; D unresolved. Trimming stripped 2 bases from V and 8 bases from J, with 19 bases between. CDR3 length equals 16 residues. Germline CDR1 is SGDLS and CDR2 is YYNGEE. CDR3 loop: CASSVDESRPGEKLFF. CDR3 nucleotides: TGTGCCAGCAGCGTCGATGAATCCCGCCCTGGGGAAAAACTGTTTTTT.

This chain uses TRBV6-5 with TRBJ1-1, with no clear D. Trimming took 5 bases from V and 5 from J, leaving 18 bases between them. CDR1 and CDR2 (germline): MNHEY, SVGAGI. This CDR3 has 15 amino acids. CDR3 amino acids: CASSVHPGPPTEAFF. DNA for the CDR3: TGTGCCAGCAGTGTACATCCCGGGCCCCCAACTGAAGCTTTCTTT.

This clonotype has more than one count but fewer than ten. This sequence joins TRBV2 and TRBJ2-2, with 9 bases that match TRBD1. The V and J ends lost 5 bases and 3 bases, in that order; junction bases with no gene match: 7. CDR1 and CDR2 (germline): SNHLY, FYNNEI. The CDR3 loop spans 16 amino acids. CDR3 residues: CASSPPGQGYTGELFF. CDR3 DNA sequence: TGTGCCAGCAGTCCTCCGGGACAGGGATACACCGGGGAGCTGTTTTTT. Based on the CDR3 plus reference TRBV2 and TRBJ2-2, the full variable domain is EPEVTQTPSHQVTQMGQEVILRCVPISNHLYFYWYRQILGQKVEFLVSFYNNEISEKSEIFDDQFSVERPDGSNFTLKIRSTKLEDSAMYFCASSPPGQGYTGELFFGEGSRLTVL.

V usage is TRBV20-1 and J usage is TRBJ2-3; the D is unclear. The CDR3 runs 13 residues. Germline values: CDR1 DFQATT, CDR2 SNEGSKA (reference sequence). The CDR3 spells CSTGVASTDTQYF. The CDR3 nucleotides read TGCAGCACCGGAGTCGCCTCAACAGATACGCAGTATTTT.

The chain uses TRBV4-3 and TRBJ1-4; no firm D call. Looked up from germline, CDR1 is LGHNA and CDR2 is YSLEER. V was pared by 0 bases and J by 7 bases, with 18 bases between. This CDR3 contains 17 residues. The CDR3 spells CASSQDRRRGVGEKLFF. For the CDR3, the DNA is TGCGCCAGCAGCCAAGATCGGAGGCGGGGAGTAGGTGAAAAACTGTTTTTT.

V and J are TRBV9 and TRBJ1-6, with TRBD1 identical over 9 bases. J lost 9 bases, V lost 1 base, and 11 bases had no gene match. Germline V gene data show CDR1 as SGDLS and CDR2 as YYNGEE. The CDR3 spans 17 residues. The CDR3 loop reads CASSVQDRDREVSPLHF. The DNA of the CDR3 is TGTGCCAGCAGCGTACAAGACCGGGACAGGGAGGTTTCACCCCTCCACTTT.

This clonotype was seen a few times. This chain joins TRBV2 and TRBJ2-4; 7 nucleotides line up with TRBD1. Germline lookup yields CDR1 SNHLY and CDR2 FYNNEI. The V and J ends lost 8 bases and 3 bases, in that order; junction bases with no gene match: 4. CDR3 size: 13 residues. In nucleotides, the CDR3 is TGTGCCAGCGAGGGGGCCATCAAAAACATTCAGTACTTC. It translates to CASEGAIKNIQYF.

Notes on this clonotype: A much bigger clone sits one base away, suggesting this may be a read error. Here the CDR3 DNA reads TGTGCCAGCAGCTTACAGCGGAGACAAGATACGCAGTATTTT. The encoded protein is CASSLQRRQDTQYF. This chain links TRBV7-2 with TRBJ2-3; possible D gene TRBD2, 5 bases. The CDR3 extends over 14 amino acids. In germline, CDR1 is SGHTA, CDR2 FQGNSA. Trimming removed 2 bases from V and 5 bases from J, with 11 bases in between.

In this sample, this clonotype turned up a few times. The CDR3 region is CSVEIPLATDTQYF. The CDR3, as DNA: TGCAGCGTTGAAATCCCGTTAGCAACAGATACGCAGTATTTT. This chain uses TRBV29-1 with TRBJ2-3; no clear D gene. From germline, CDR1 is SQVTM and CDR2 ANQGSEA. The CDR3 contains 14 residues. V was trimmed by 2 bases and J by 3 bases, leaving 12 bases between them.

This clonotype was counted between two and nine times. The chain recombines TRBV29-1 with TRBJ2-5; TRBD1 might be the D (6 bases). Near its end, the DNA agrees better with TRBJ2-7, so the J call may be wrong. The CDR3 has 13 amino acids. Looked up from germline, CDR1 is SQVTM and CDR2 is ANQGSEA. The CDR3 reads CSVDPGHNYEQYF. The CDR3 nucleotides read TGCAGCGTAGACCCGGGACATAACTACGAGCAGTACTTC.

The chain couples TRBV30 to TRBJ2-5; D gene ambiguous. This CDR3 region has 11 residues. V dropped 2 bases and J dropped 3 bases, with 4 bases sitting between them. Germline V gives CDR1 GTSNPN, CDR2 SVGIG (reference sequence). CDR3 bases: TGTGCCTGGAGTTCAGAAGAGACCCAGTACTTC. As protein: CAWSSEETQYF. The full variable domain, in which reference TRBV30 and TRBJ2-5 provide the parts outside the CDR3, is SQTIHQWPATLVQPVGSPLSLECTVEGTSNPNLYWYRQAAGRGLQLLFYSVGIGQISSEVPQNLSASRPQDRQFILSSKKLLLSDSGFYLCAWSSEETQYFGPGTRLLVL.

V and J are TRBV20-1 and TRBJ2-1, with 10 bases that match TRBD2. Germline V gene sequence: CDR1 DFQATT, CDR2 SNEGSKA (reference sequence). There are 13 residues in the CDR3. J gave up 6 bases and V 5 bases, and 4 bases lay outside the gene matches. The CDR3 DNA sequence: TGCAGTGCTGAGCGGGGGGGCCTCAATGAGCAGTTCTTC. It codes for CSAERGGLNEQFF.

In this sample, this clonotype turned up a few times. This chain links TRBV6-5 with TRBJ1-2; D not certain. Germline assignment: CDR1 MNHEY and CDR2 SVGAGI. The CDR3 totals 16 residues. V was cut by 2 bases and J by 2 bases, with 15 bases left in between. The CDR3 coding sequence is TGTGCCAGCAGTTACGAGATCTCCTTCTCCAACTATGGCTACACCTTC. This codes for CASSYEISFSNYGYTF.

A few counts support this clonotype. The CDR3 sequence: CASSFKVPVAGELFF. The CDR3 DNA sequence: TGCGCCAGCAGCTTCAAGGTCCCTGTAGCCGGGGAGCTGTTTTTT. The chain employs TRBV5-1 and TRBJ2-2; no firm D call. The V gene lost 2 bases and the J gene lost 6 bases, with 14 bases spanning the gap. This CDR3 has 15 residues. CDR1 and CDR2 (germline): SGHRS, YFSETQ.

The chain links TRBV7-9 to TRBJ2-5; 8 nucleotides match TRBD2. The CDR3 loop spans 15 amino acids. With V trimmed by 4 bases and J by 3 bases, 7 bases remained unmatched. CDR1 is SEHNR and CDR2 is FQNEAQ in the germline V gene (reference sequence). CDR3 DNA: TGTGCCAGCAGCTCGCCGGGACTAGGCAAAGAGACCCAGTACTTC. This codes for CASSSPGLGKETQYF.

This clonotype was seen a handful of times. The chain couples TRBV7-9 to TRBJ2-1, with 8 bases identical to TRBD2. Germline V gene sequence: CDR1 SEHNR, CDR2 FQNEAQ (reference sequence). The trim removed 2 bases at V and 4 bases at J, leaving 7 bases unmatched. The CDR3 extends over 16 amino acids. The chain's CDR3 is CASSLIAGGIYNEQFF. In DNA form, the CDR3 reads TGTGCCAGCAGCTTAATCGCGGGAGGAATTTACAATGAGCAGTTCTTC.

The chain links TRBV6-2 or TRBV6-3 to TRBJ2-7, with D tentatively TRBD1 (6 bases). Trimming removed 6 bases from V and 2 bases from J, with 17 bases in between. CDR1 MNHEY and CDR2 SVGEGT come from the germline V gene. This CDR3 comprises 15 residues. For the CDR3, the DNA is TGTGCCAGCAGAGTCGGGACACCGCCGACCTACGAGCAGTACTTC. Amino acid sequence: CASRVGTPPTYEQYF.